A single sample is the source of the 22 T cell receptor beta chains below, sequenced in a study of T cells expressing NK-cell markers. TCRdb reworked the 5' RACE reads into one entry per CDR3 protein, no DNA. This sample's table reports thousands of distinct CDR3 sequences. Source material: blood T cells: a sorted CD56 or NKG2C T cell subset, CD4+ or CD8+ T cells, or bulk PBMC T cells (not recorded which). These receptors all come from a young man in good health.

Judged by frequency, this clonotype is medium-sized (0.01 to 0.1%). The rearrangement uses TRBV7-9 and TRBJ1-2. Germline CDR1 reads SEHNR; CDR2 reads FQNEAQ (reference sequence). The CDR3 length is 12 residues. CDR3: CASSSSADGYTF.

The CDR3 spells CASSLAGGGNEQFF. The chain combines TRBV7-2 with TRBJ2-1; TCRdb calls TRBD1, which cannot be checked without DNA. CDR1 and CDR2 (germline): SGHTA, FQGNSA. The CDR3 covers 14 residues.

The chain employs TRBV30 and TRBJ1-4; TCRdb reports TRBD1, a call that lacks DNA to check it against. Germline V lookup: CDR1 GTSNPN, CDR2 SVGIG (reference sequence). The CDR3 is 14 residues long. CDR3: CACFRGPTNEKLFF.

According to its frequency, this clonotype is medium-sized. The V gene is TRBV20-1, the J gene TRBJ2-7; TCRdb picks TRBD2, but there is no DNA to check that call. The CDR3 loop spans 16 amino acids. CDR1 is DFQATT, CDR2 SNEGSKA, per germline (reference sequence). CDR3 protein: CSARDRLKGPLYEQYF.

V usage is TRBV5-6 and J usage is TRBJ2-5. Germline CDR1 and CDR2: SGHDT and YYEEEE. CDR3 length equals 15 residues. CDR3 sequence reads: CASSPAPTGQGTQYF.

The chain uses TRBV10-3 and TRBJ2-3; absent DNA, TCRdb's TRBD1 call cannot be checked. The CDR3 length is 15 residues. The germline V gene has CDR1 ENHRY and CDR2 SYGVKD. CDR3 loop: CAISNRDKLTDTQYF.

This chain connects TRBV10-3 to TRBJ2-3; the TCRdb D gene call, TRBD1, has no DNA to confirm it. Germline values: CDR1 ENHRY, CDR2 SYGVKD. The CDR3 is 18 amino acids. The CDR3: CAISDISVGLPSTDTQYF.

The chain joins TRBV2 to TRBJ1-1; TCRdb's assignment of TRBD1 cannot be checked, as there is no DNA. This CDR3 is 13 amino acids long. The germline CDR1 and CDR2 sequences are SNHLY and FYNNEI. The CDR3 is CASSEGENTEAFF. The full variable domain, completed using reference TRBV2 and TRBJ1-1, is EPEVTQTPSHQVTQMGQEVILRCVPISNHLYFYWYRQILGQKVEFLVSFYNNEISEKSEIFDDQFSVERPDGSNFTLKIRSTKLEDSAMYFCASSEGENTEAFFGQGTRLTVV.

This clonotype shows up as medium-sized by frequency. The rearrangement joins TRBV12-3 or TRBV12-4 to TRBJ1-5; TCRdb calls TRBD1, which cannot be checked without DNA. The CDR3 is 15 amino acids. Here the CDR3 reads CASSLRTGNNQPQHF.

This chain uses TRBV20-1 with TRBJ1-1. CDR3 length: 13 residues. Germline V gene lookup returns CDR1 DFQATT and CDR2 SNEGSKA (reference sequence). The CDR3 spells CSARWTVNTEAFF.

The gene calls are TRBV21-1 and TRBJ2-1; with no DNA, the TCRdb D assignment of TRBD2 cannot be verified. TRBV21-1 is tagged as a pseudogene. The CDR3 covers 16 residues. This CDR3 reads CASSPGLADSYNEQFF.

The chain uses TRBV6-5 and TRBJ2-3; TCRdb returns TRBD1, unconfirmable since there is no DNA. Germline-derived CDR1 and CDR2 are MNHEY and SVGAGI. This CDR3 is 13 amino acids long. This CDR3 reads CASSSLVRDTQYF.

This clonotype is identified as medium-sized from frequency. The chain has TRBV15 and TRBJ1-4; without DNA, the TCRdb call of TRBD1 cannot be checked. Germline V lookup: CDR1 LNHNV, CDR2 YYDKDF (reference sequence). This CDR3 is 19 amino acids long. The CDR3 loop is CATSRDGPGPGQGDEKLFF. Full variable domain (remainder filled in from reference TRBV15 and TRBJ1-4): DAMVIQNPRYQVTQFGKPVTLSCSQTLNHNVMYWYQQKSSQAPKLLFHYYDKDFNNEADTPDNFQSRRPNTSFCFLDIRSPGLGDTAMYLCATSRDGPGPGQGDEKLFFGSGTQLSVL.

This clonotype registers medium-sized by frequency. This chain joins TRBV20-1 and TRBJ2-2; absent DNA, TCRdb's TRBD2 call cannot be checked. Germline V gene data show CDR1 as DFQATT and CDR2 as SNEGSKA (reference sequence). The CDR3 sequence is 16 residues long. The CDR3: CSARDSSGRAPGELFF.

CDR3 sequence: CASSPPGTPHEQYF. The chain combines TRBV7-3 with TRBJ2-7; as DNA is missing, the TRBD1 call by TCRdb cannot be tested. The length of the CDR3 is 14 residues. CDR1 and CDR2 (germline): SGHTA, FQGTGA.

This clonotype is labeled medium-sized based on frequency. V usage is TRBV3-1 and J usage is TRBJ2-1; the TCRdb call, TRBD2, lacks DNA for checking. The CDR3 loop spans 16 amino acids. CDR1 is LGHDT, CDR2 YNNKEL, per germline (reference sequence). The CDR3 sequence is CASRQIGLAGPQEQFF.

This clonotype is identified as medium-sized from frequency. The gene calls are TRBV9 and TRBJ2-1; TCRdb picks TRBD1, but there is no DNA to check that call. Germline CDR1 and CDR2: SGDLS and YYNGEE. The CDR3 length is 14 residues. Here the CDR3 reads CASPEGATYNEQFF.

Judged by frequency, this clonotype is medium-sized. V and J are TRBV6-5 and TRBJ1-1; TCRdb reports TRBD1, a call that lacks DNA to check it against. The CDR3 contains 12 residues. CDR1 and CDR2 from the germline V gene are MNHEY and SVGAGI. The CDR3 reads CASRQGNTEAFF.

V is TRBV20-1 and J is TRBJ2-1; absent DNA, TCRdb's TRBD1 call cannot be checked. Per the germline V gene, CDR1 is DFQATT and CDR2 is SNEGSKA (reference sequence). The CDR3 length is 13 residues. This chain's CDR3 is CSARRQGLSEQFF.

This clonotype is identified as medium-sized from frequency. This chain connects TRBV29-1 to TRBJ2-1. This CDR3 comprises 15 residues. Germline V gene lookup returns CDR1 SQVTM and CDR2 ANQGSEA. CDR3 protein: CSVEWVFPSYNEQFF.

Its frequency marks this clonotype as medium-sized. This chain connects TRBV5-1 to TRBJ2-6; the TCRdb call, TRBD1, lacks DNA for checking. CDR3 size: 15 residues. The germline V gene has CDR1 SGHRS and CDR2 YFSETQ. The chain's CDR3 is CASSLEGAGANVLTF.

Considering frequency, this clonotype is medium-sized. The genes are TRBV20-1 and TRBJ2-6; the TRBD1 assignment by TCRdb is unverifiable without DNA. The CDR3 consists of 14 residues. From germline, CDR1 is DFQATT and CDR2 SNEGSKA (reference sequence). The CDR3 is CSASRGSGANVLTF.